In its sample, the clone carrying this T cell receptor beta chain was seen a few times. Its antigen remains unknown. These data belong to a study of Graves' ophthalmopathy and Graves' hyperthyroidism. General observations from the study: Cross-validated, the 13-signature model showed 87.88%/81.08% sensitivity/specificity, and 80%/75% in the test set. Also, most clonotypes expanded in the thyroid above 0.001 frequency appeared in blood.

Moderate-to-severe activity, with CAS ≥3, NOSPECS ≥4 and duration under 3 months, characterized the donors with ophthalmopathy. Using RNA transcripts, the TCR beta CDR3 regions were amplified. RT-PCR in the first round used HTBI primers; a second-round multiplex PCR followed. TCRdb ran MiXCR on the multiplex PCR reads and lists one entry per CDR3 protein. The sample contains 350,000 or so distinct CDR3 sequences, about a sixth of which appear only once. Per germline, CDR1 SNHLY and CDR2 FYNNEI. This CDR3 comprises 12 residues. The receptor's source is an adult man with Graves' ophthalmopathy. The sample was peripheral blood. J is TRBJ2-7 and V is TRBV2; 8 positions agree with TRBD2. The J call is in doubt because the DNA end fits TRBJ2-1 better. CDR3 sequence: CALAAGGREQFF. CDR3 nucleotide sequence: TGTGCCTTGGCGGCGGGAGGCCGAGAGCAGTTCTTC.